This passage covers 19 T cell receptor beta chains from one sample sequenced in a study of tumor-infiltrating lymphocytes in primary liver carcinoma. cDNA specific to TCR beta was made from 500 ng of total RNA, with a constant-region primer employed for priming. The TCR beta library was amplified through three nested multiplex PCR rounds in a modified ARM-PCR procedure. Forward primers for TRBV1-TRBV30 and a C-beta reverse primer served the first two PCR rounds, at around 9 cycles each. TCRdb fed the multiplex PCR reads into MiXCR, producing one record per CDR3 protein. Of fewer than 400,000 distinct CDR3 sequences listed, around three fifths are singletons. It was unsorted whole blood that yielded blood RNA, and germline DNA was also extracted. The sequenced sample consisted of peripheral blood. These receptors were obtained from a woman in her twenties or thirties with primary liver carcinoma and hepatitis B virus infection.

A note on this clonotype: At one end the junction does not follow the germline gene, possibly because of a read error. The V call is TRBV29-1, the J call TRBJ2-1; 8 positions agree with TRBD2. CDR3 length: 15 residues. CDR1 is SQVTM, CDR2 ANQGSEA, per germline. CDR3 sequence (DNA): TGCAGCGCCCGCGGGGGGCGGGAGATGGTAAATGAGCGGTTCTTC. Protein: CSARGGREMVNERFF.

Concerning this clonotype itself: One end of the junction is discordant with germline, which a read error may explain. V usage is TRBV11-2 and J usage is TRBJ2-6; TRBD1 or TRBD2 may be the D gene (5 bases each). This CDR3 spans 17 amino acids. In germline, CDR1 is SGHAT, CDR2 FQNNGV. CDR3 sequence: CASSLLALYSGANVLTF. CDR3 coding DNA: TGTGCCAGCAGCTTACTAGCCCTGTACTCTGGGGCCAACGTCCTAACTTTC.

The chain employs TRBV7-9 and TRBJ2-7, with a tentative D call TRBD2 (5 bases). The CDR3 is 14 residues long. CDR1 is SEHNR and CDR2 is FQNEAQ in the germline V gene (reference sequence). The germline V and J ends were trimmed by 3 bases and 2 bases, with 11 bases remaining between them. The CDR3 loop reads CASSLLSGPYEQYF. The CDR3 DNA reads TGTGCCAGCAGCTTGCTCAGCGGTCCCTACGAGCAGTACTTC.

This clonotype was observed a handful of times. Being one base from a much bigger clone, this may be a read error. The V gene is TRBV11-2, the J gene TRBJ2-5; no firm D call. The CDR3 extends over 14 amino acids. CDR1 SGHAT and CDR2 FQNNGV come from the germline V gene. The CDR3 bases are TGTGCCAGCAGCTTAGGTCGCCAGGTGGAGACCCGGTACTTC. It is translated as CASSLGRQVETRYF.

Ten or more counts support this clonotype. V gene TRBV11-2 combines with J gene TRBJ2-1; perhaps TRBD2 as D (5 bases). Trimming pared 0 bases from V and 8 bases from J, leaving 8 bases between. This CDR3 has 13 amino acids. Germline V CDR1 and CDR2: SGHAT, FQNNGV. The CDR3 DNA reads as TGTGCCAGCAGCTTAGAGGGCGGGTATGAGCAGTTCTTC. Its translation is CASSLEGGYEQFF.

V is TRBV4-1 and J is TRBJ2-1; 8 bases fit TRBD2. Trimming cost V 0 bases and J 7 bases; bases outside gene matches: 8. The germline V gene encodes CDR1 MGHRA and CDR2 YSYEKL. There are 16 residues in the CDR3. CDR3 DNA sequence: TGCGCCAGCAGCCAAGATCCGGGAGGGGGGGAGAATGAGCAGTTCTTC. Translated: CASSQDPGGGENEQFF.

The chain uses TRBV30 and TRBJ1-3, with D maybe TRBD1 (6 bases). CDR1 is GTSNPN and CDR2 is SVGIG in the germline V gene (reference sequence). This CDR3 is built from 15 residues. Trimming removed 0 bases at V and 0 bases at J, with 9 bases between. For the CDR3, the DNA is TGTGCCTGGAGTGTACAGGGAACCTCTGGAAACACCATATATTTT. Translated, it gives CAWSVQGTSGNTIYF.

This clonotype has just one count. This clone may be a read error of a much larger clone one base away. The chain carries TRBV12-3 or TRBV12-4 and TRBJ1-2; D not resolved. CDR3 length: 12 residues. The V and J ends lost 5 bases and 10 bases respectively, with 14 bases between them. CDR3 nucleotides: TGTGCCAGCAGTCTGGATAGTTCCGTCTACACCTTC. Its protein is CASSLDSSVYTF.

Of note for this clonotype: An end of the junction differs from the germline gene, which may be a read error. The rearrangement uses TRBV6-5 and TRBJ2-7; D might be TRBD1 (7 bases). The CDR3 consists of 14 residues. The germline V gene has CDR1 MNHEY and CDR2 SVGAGI. The CDR3 loop reads CANSYSQGGYEHYF. The CDR3 DNA sequence: TGTGCCAACAGTTACTCCCAGGGGGGTTACGAGCATTACTTC.

The chain has TRBV6-2 or TRBV6-3 and TRBJ2-2; possibly TRBD1 or TRBD2 for D (5 bases each). Germline V gene lookup returns CDR1 MNHEY and CDR2 SVGEGT. V was cut by 2 bases and J by 13 bases, with 32 bases left in between. CDR3 size: 19 residues. The CDR3 loop is CASSYRSGRASRGTGMLFF. The CDR3 region has the DNA TGTGCCAGCAGTTACCGGTCGGGACGAGCTAGCCGGGGCACCGGGATGCTGTTTTTT.

As for this clonotype: Being one base from a much bigger clone, this may be a read error. The V call is TRBV10-2, the J call TRBJ1-1; D unresolved. Per germline, CDR1 WSHSY and CDR2 SAAADI. The CDR3 is 13 amino acids. The CDR3: CTTRPPGNTEAFF. The CDR3 DNA reads TGCACCACCCGGCCCCCGGGGAACACTGAAGCTTTCTTT.

The chain links TRBV5-5 to TRBJ2-1; 8 bases line up with TRBD1. This CDR3 spans 16 amino acids. The junction had 5 bases not matched to a gene; V was cut back by 3 bases and J by 0 bases. Germline V lookup: CDR1 SGHKS, CDR2 YYEKEE (reference sequence). The chain's CDR3 is CASSSRQGSSYNEQFF. Here the CDR3 DNA reads TGTGCCAGCAGCTCGCGACAGGGGAGCTCCTACAATGAGCAGTTCTTC.

Remarks on this clonotype: This may arise from a read error, as a much more abundant clone is one base away. The chain recombines TRBV11-2 with TRBJ2-3, with D possibly matching TRBD2 (5 bases). The CDR3 is 15 residues long. Germline values: CDR1 SGHAT, CDR2 FQNNGV. The CDR3 loop reads CAGSALGPRADTQYF. Written as DNA, the CDR3 is TGTGCCGGCAGCGCCCTCGGCCCGCGGGCAGATACGCAGTATTTT.

This clonotype has ten or more counts. V is TRBV11-1 and J is TRBJ2-6, with D perhaps given as TRBD1 or TRBD2 (6 bases each). CDR1 SGHAT and CDR2 FQDESV come from the germline V gene (reference sequence). The length of the CDR3 is 17 residues. V was clipped by 5 bases and J by 3 bases, with 17 bases between them. The CDR3 nucleotides read TGTGCCAGCAGCGGGGGGCAGGGGAGATATGGGGCCAACGTCCTGACTTTC. This sequence encodes CASSGGQGRYGANVLTF. Variable domain in full (rest from reference TRBV11-1 and TRBJ2-6): EAEVAQSPRYKITEKSQAVAFWCDPISGHATLYWYRQILGQGPELLVQFQDESVVDDSQLPKDRFSAERLKGVDSTLKIQPAELGDSAMYLCASSGGQGRYGANVLTFGAGSRLTVL.

To note about this clonotype: One end of the junction does not line up with germline, which may come from a read error. The V call is TRBV11-2, the J call TRBJ2-7, with 9 bases aligning to TRBD1. The CDR3 totals 15 residues. Germline V gene sequence: CDR1 SGHAT, CDR2 FQNNGV. The CDR3 region is CVSSFRQGGSYEQYF. For the CDR3, the DNA is TGTGTCAGCAGCTTTCGACAGGGGGGTTCCTACGAGCAGTACTTC.

This clonotype appeared once. The rearrangement uses TRBV28 and TRBJ2-1; TRBD2 aligns across 8 bases. The trim removed 6 bases at V and 1 base at J, leaving 5 bases unmatched. The CDR3 has 15 residues. Germline CDR1 and CDR2: MDHEN and SYDVKM. The CDR3 protein is CASRGPGGSYNEQFF. In DNA form, the CDR3 reads TGTGCCAGCAGGGGCCCGGGAGGGTCCTACAATGAGCAGTTCTTC.

The sample holds a few counts of this clonotype. This chain connects TRBV28 to TRBJ1-1, with a tentative D call TRBD1 (5 bases). The CDR3 runs 14 residues. Deletions cut 4 bases from V and 0 bases from J, with 9 bases between. Germline V CDR1 and CDR2: MDHEN, SYDVKM. In DNA, the CDR3 is TGTGCCAGCAGTTGGGGGTCAGTGAACACTGAAGCTTTCTTT. This translates into CASSWGSVNTEAFF.

The V call is TRBV12-3 or TRBV12-4, the J call TRBJ2-7; no firm D call. This CDR3 is 11 amino acids long. V was pared by 7 bases and J by 2 bases, with 6 bases between. The CDR3 is CASNYTYEQYF. CDR3 nucleotides: TGTGCCAGCAACTATACCTACGAGCAGTACTTC.

A word on this clonotype: This CDR3 fails to terminate in the conserved phenylalanine or tryptophan, so it likely reflects a read error. The chain joins TRBV11-2 to TRBJ2-3, with 7 bases lining up with TRBD1. CDR1 and CDR2 from the germline V gene are SGHAT and FQNNGV. The ends lost 4 bases at V and 1 base at J; junction bases unmatched: 8. The CDR3 sequence is 16 residues long. The CDR3 sequence is CASSYLWQGGTDTQYL. Written as DNA, the CDR3 is TGTGCCAGCAGCTATTTATGGCAGGGGGGCACAGATACGCAGTATCTT.